This TCR beta chain was recovered during a study of CD8+ T cells in alopecia areata. Study at large: Each of the treated patients was given oral tofacitinib, 5 to 10 mg twice daily, for moderate-to-severe alopecia areata. The study's findings and limits: Lesional scalp, notably in alopecia totalis/universalis, had clonality above that of normal scalp.

RNA extraction and reverse transcription yielded cDNA as sequencing template. Method: immunoSEQ multiplex PCR; TCRdb's copy keeps in-frame clones and lacks some. The sample records 250,000 or so clones, 65% to 70% being singletons. As for this clone: Its antigen remains unidentified.

The CDR3 spans 17 residues. Germline CDR1 and CDR2: SEHNR and FQNEAQ (reference sequence). V lost 7 bases to trimming and J lost 5 bases, with 21 bases between them. Lesional scalp punch biopsies and peripheral blood were collected from alopecia areata patients. The V and J genes are TRBV7-9 and TRBJ1-6; no definite D call. The sample was CD4+ T cells sorted from blood, taken at week 0. The clonotype comes from a human donor with alopecia areata. CDR3 region: CASTPSGVGENNSPLHF. As DNA, the CDR3 is TGTGCCAGCACCCCCTCCGGGGTAGGAGAAAATAATTCACCCCTCCACTTT.